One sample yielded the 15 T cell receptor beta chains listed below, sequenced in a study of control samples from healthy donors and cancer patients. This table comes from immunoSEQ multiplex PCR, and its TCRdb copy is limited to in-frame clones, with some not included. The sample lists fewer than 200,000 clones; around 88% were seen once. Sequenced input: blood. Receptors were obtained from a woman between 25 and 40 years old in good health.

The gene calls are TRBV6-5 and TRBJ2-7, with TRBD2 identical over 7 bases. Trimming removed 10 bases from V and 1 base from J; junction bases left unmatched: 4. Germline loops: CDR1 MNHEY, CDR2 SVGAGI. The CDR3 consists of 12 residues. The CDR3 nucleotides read TGTGCCACTAGCGGCTGGTCCTACGAGCAGTACTTC. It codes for CATSGWSYEQYF.

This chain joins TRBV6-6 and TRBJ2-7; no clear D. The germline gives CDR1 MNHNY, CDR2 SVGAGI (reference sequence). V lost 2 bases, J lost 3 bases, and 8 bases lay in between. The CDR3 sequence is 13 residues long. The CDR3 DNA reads TGTGCCAGCAGTTACCGAACAGACTACGAGCAGTACTTC. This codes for CASSYRTDYEQYF.

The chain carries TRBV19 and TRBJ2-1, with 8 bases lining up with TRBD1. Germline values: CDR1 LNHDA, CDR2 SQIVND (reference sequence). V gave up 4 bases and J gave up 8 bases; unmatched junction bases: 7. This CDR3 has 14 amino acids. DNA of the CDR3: TGTGCCAGTAGTAGGCCCGGACAGGGCTATGAGCAGTTCTTC. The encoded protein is CASSRPGQGYEQFF.

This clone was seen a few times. The CDR3 region has the DNA TGTGCCAGCAGTGACTCTCGTCCCAGCGGGGACAATGAGCAGTTCTTC. Translation: CASSDSRPSGDNEQFF. V gene TRBV6-4 combines with J gene TRBJ2-1, with 7 positions matching TRBD2. Germline V CDR1 and CDR2: MRHNA, SNTAGT. This CDR3 has 16 residues. After removal of 0 bases from V and 5 bases from J, the junction contained 7 bases not matched to a gene.

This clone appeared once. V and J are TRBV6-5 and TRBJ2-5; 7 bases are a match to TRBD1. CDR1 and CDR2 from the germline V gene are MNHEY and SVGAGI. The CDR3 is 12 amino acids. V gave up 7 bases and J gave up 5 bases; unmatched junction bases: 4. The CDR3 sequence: CASKGALETQYF. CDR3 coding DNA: TGTGCCAGCAAGGGGGCGCTTGAGACCCAGTACTTC.

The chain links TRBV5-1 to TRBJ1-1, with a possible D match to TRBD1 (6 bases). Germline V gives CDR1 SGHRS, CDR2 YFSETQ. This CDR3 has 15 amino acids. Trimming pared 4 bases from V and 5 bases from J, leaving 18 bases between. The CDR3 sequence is CASSPSGGGGTEAFF. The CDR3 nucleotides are TGCGCCAGCAGCCCCTCGGGAGGGGGGGGTACTGAAGCTTTCTTT. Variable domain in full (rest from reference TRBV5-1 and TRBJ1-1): KAGVTQTPRYLIKTRGQQVTLSCSPISGHRSVSWYQQTPGQGLQFLFEYFSETQRNKGNFPGRFSGRQFSNSRSEMNVSTLELGDSALYLCASSPSGGGGTEAFFGQGTRLTVV.

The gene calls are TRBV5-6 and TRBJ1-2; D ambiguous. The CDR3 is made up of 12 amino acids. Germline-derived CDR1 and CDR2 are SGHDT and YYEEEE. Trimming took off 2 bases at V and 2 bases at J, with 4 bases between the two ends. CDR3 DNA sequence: TGTGCCAGCAGCTTCCTAAACTATGGCTACACCTTC. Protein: CASSFLNYGYTF.

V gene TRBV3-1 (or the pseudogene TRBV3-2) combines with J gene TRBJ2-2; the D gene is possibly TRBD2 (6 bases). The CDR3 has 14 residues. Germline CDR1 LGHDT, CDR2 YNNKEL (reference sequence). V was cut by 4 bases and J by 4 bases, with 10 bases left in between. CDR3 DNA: TGTGCCAGCAGCCGGAGGGAGTCCACCGGGGAGCTGTTTTTT. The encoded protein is CASSRRESTGELFF.

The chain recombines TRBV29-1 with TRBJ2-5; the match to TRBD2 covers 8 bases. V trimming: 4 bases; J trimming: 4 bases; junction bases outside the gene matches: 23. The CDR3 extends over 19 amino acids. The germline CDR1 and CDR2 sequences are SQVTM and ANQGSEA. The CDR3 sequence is CSVAGGRTADTHVGETQYF. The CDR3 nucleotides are TGCAGCGTTGCGGGGGGGAGAACAGCGGATACCCATGTCGGAGAGACCCAGTACTTC. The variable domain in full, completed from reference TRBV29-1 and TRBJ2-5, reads SAVISQKPSRDICQRGTSLTIQCQVDSQVTMMFWYRQQPGQSLTLIATANQGSEATYESGFVIDKFPISRPNLTFSTLTVSNMSPEDSSIYLCSVAGGRTADTHVGETQYFGPGTRLLVL.

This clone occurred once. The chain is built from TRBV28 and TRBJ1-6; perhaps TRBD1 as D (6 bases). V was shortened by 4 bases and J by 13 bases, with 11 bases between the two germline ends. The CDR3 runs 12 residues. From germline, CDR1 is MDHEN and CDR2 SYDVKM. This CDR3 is CASSSLRGPLHF. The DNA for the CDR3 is TGTGCCAGCAGTTCTCTGAGGGGGCCCCTCCACTTT.

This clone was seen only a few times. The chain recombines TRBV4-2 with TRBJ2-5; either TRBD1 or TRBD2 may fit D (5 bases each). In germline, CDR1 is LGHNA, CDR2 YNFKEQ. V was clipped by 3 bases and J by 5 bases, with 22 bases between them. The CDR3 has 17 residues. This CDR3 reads CASSQAGTGIGRETQYF. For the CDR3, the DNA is TGTGCCAGCAGCCAGGCCGGGACGGGGATTGGGCGGGAGACCCAGTACTTC.

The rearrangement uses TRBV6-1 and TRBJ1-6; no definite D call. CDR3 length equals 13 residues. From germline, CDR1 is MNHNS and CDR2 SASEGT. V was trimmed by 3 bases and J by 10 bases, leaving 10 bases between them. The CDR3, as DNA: TGTGCCAGCAGTGATCGGCAATTCTCACCCCTCCACTTT. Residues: CASSDRQFSPLHF.

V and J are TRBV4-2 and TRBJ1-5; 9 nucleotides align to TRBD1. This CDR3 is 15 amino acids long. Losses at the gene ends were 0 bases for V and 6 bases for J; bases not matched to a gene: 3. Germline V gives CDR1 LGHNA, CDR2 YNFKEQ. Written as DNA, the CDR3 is TGTGCCAGCAGCCAAGAGGGACAGGGTCGTCAGCCCCAGCATTTT. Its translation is CASSQEGQGRQPQHF.

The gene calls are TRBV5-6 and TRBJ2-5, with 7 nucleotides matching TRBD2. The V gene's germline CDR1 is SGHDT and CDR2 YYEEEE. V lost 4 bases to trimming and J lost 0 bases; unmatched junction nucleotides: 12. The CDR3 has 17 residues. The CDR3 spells CASSQVGGTGNQETQYF. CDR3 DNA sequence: TGTGCCAGCAGCCAGGTGGGGGGGACGGGTAACCAAGAGACCCAGTACTTC.

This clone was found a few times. The CDR3 DNA is TGTGCCAGCTCACCGGGGGCTAGCGGGAACAATGAGCAGTTCTTC. This gives the protein CASSPGASGNNEQFF. The chain recombines TRBV18 with TRBJ2-1; TRBD2 agrees at 9 bases. The germline V gene has CDR1 KGHSH and CDR2 LQKENI. This CDR3 spans 15 amino acids. V lost 3 bases to trimming and J lost 5 bases; unmatched junction nucleotides: 5.